Listed below are T cell receptor beta chains from one sample, sequenced in a study of cytomegalovirus exposure and HLA in healthy donors. Data came from immunoSEQ multiplex PCR; TCRdb stores just in-frame clones and leaves some out. The data contain about 100,000 clones, roughly 88% of them seen just once; the ten biggest clones take up 1.2%. The sequencing sample was made of PBMCs. The receptor set was obtained from a woman between 18 and 30 years old in good health and CMV-seronegative. The CDR3 runs from the conserved cysteine through the conserved F or W. The D gene is left open where the match is weak. Size values are once, few and many counts, or a class for expanded clones, and some rows have none.

>TRBV27|TRBJ1-2|.|TRBD1
TGTGCCAGCAGTTTACCAGGGGGCCCGGTACTTAACTATGGCTACACCTTC
CASSLPGGPVLNYGYTF
>TRBV28|TRBJ2-1|.|.
TGTGCCAGCATGGGGACACCTAGCTCCTACAATGAGCAGTTCTTC
CASMGTPSSYNEQFF
>TRBV27|TRBJ2-1|.|TRBD1
TGTGCCAGCAGTTCACCCGGGACAGACAATGAGCAGTTCTTC
CASSSPGTDNEQFF
>TRBV21-1|TRBJ2-1|.|.
TGTGCCAGCAGCCGAGAGGTAAGGTCGGCGATGGACTCCTACAATGAGCAGTTCTTC
CASSREVRSAMDSYNEQFF
>TRBV11-2|TRBJ2-6|.|TRBD1
TGTGCCAGCAGCTTGGGGACAGACTTCTCTGGGGCCAACGTCCTGACTTTC
CASSLGTDFSGANVLTF
>TRBV7-3|TRBJ2-1|.|.
TGTGCCAGCAGCCTGGGACACAACAATGAGCAGTTCTTC
CASSLGHNNEQFF
>TRBV13|TRBJ1-4|.|.
TGTGCCAGCAGGCGCAAGGGGGTTGGGAATGAAAAACTGTTTTTT
CASRRKGVGNEKLFF
>TRBV9|TRBJ2-7|few|.
TGTGCCAGCAGCCTAGATTGGGCGGGTCCCTACGAGCAGTACTTC
CASSLDWAGPYEQYF
>TRBV29-1|TRBJ1-5|.|TRBD1
TGCAGCGTCCGCACAGGGGGAAATCAGCCCCAGCATTTT
CSVRTGGNQPQHF
>TRBV28|TRBJ2-7|.|.
TGTGCCAGCAGTCCCGGAGGGGCGGTATCCCACGAGCAGTACTTC
CASSPGGAVSHEQYF
>TRBV6-1|TRBJ2-7|.|TRBD1
TGTGCCAGCAGTGAAGTGGGACAGGGGGGCAGCTACGAGCAGTACTTC
CASSEVGQGGSYEQYF
>TRBV30|TRBJ1-5|.|.
TGTGCCTGGAGCGTAAGCCGGGGGGACCAAAATCAGCCCCAGCATTTT
CAWSVSRGDQNQPQHF
>TRBV7-8|TRBJ2-1|.|TRBD2
TGTGCCAGCAGCGTACGGGGGGTCTACAATGAGCAGTTCTTC
CASSVRGVYNEQFF
>TRBV18|TRBJ2-2|.|TRBD2
TGTGCCAGCTTTCTAGCGGCGAACACCGGGGAGCTGTTTTTT
CASFLAANTGELFF
>TRBV28|TRBJ2-7|.|.
TGTGCCAGCAACTCGAGAGCCACAGACTACGAGCAGTACTTC
CASNSRATDYEQYF
>TRBV9|TRBJ2-4|.|.
TGTGCCAGCAGCGTAGTAGGGCTACACGGGGACATTCAGTACTTC
CASSVVGLHGDIQYF
>TRBV7-6|TRBJ1-3|.|.
TGTGCCAGCAGCCTGGAGGCCTCTGGAAACACCATATATTTT
CASSLEASGNTIYF
>TRBV28|TRBJ1-1|.|TRBD1
TGTGCCAGCAGTCCCTGGGGACAGGGAGGTACTGAAGCTTTCTTT
CASSPWGQGGTEAFF
>TRBV10-3|TRBJ2-7|few|TRBD1
TGTGCCATCAGTCCCGGACAGGGGGGGTCGGTGCAGTACTTC
CAISPGQGGSVQYF
>TRBV15|TRBJ1-5|.|.
TGTGCCACCAGCAGAGACTATCATAGCAATCAGCCCCAGCATTTT
CATSRDYHSNQPQHF
>TRBV7-9|TRBJ2-1|.|.
TGTGCCAGCAGCGCAGGTTGGACTGCCGACCTACACAATGAGCAGTTCTTC
CASSAGWTADLHNEQFF
>TRBV28|TRBJ2-7|once|.
TGTGCCAGCAGTTCTGCAGGGCGGTACGAGCAGTACTTC
CASSSAGRYEQYF
>TRBV28|TRBJ1-5|.|.
TGTGCCAGCAGTTTTGCGGATAGGTTTAGCAATCAGCCCCAGCATTTT
CASSFADRFSNQPQHF
>TRBV30|TRBJ2-4|.|TRBD2
TGTGCCTGGAGCAGCGGGGGGGCTGCCAAAAACATTCAGTACTTC
CAWSSGGAAKNIQYF
>TRBV5-1|TRBJ2-2|.|.
TGCGCCAGCAGCCGGACACCGAACACCGGGGAGCTGTTTTTT
CASSRTPNTGELFF
>TRBV29-1|TRBJ2-3|.|.
TGCAGTTGGGGGGGGGCGCTTAGCACAGATACGCAGTATTTT
CSWGGALSTDTQYF
>TRBV19|TRBJ1-5|.|TRBD1
TGTGCCAGTAGTGGGACAGGGGGTGGTACTCAGCCCCAGCATTTT
CASSGTGGGTQPQHF
>TRBV30|TRBJ1-5|.|.
TGTGCCTGGAGTTCGGGGACTATCAGCCAGCCCCAGCATTTT
CAWSSGTISQPQHF
>TRBV19|TRBJ2-3|once|.
TGTGCCAGTAGTATGAGTTTTCCAGATACGCAGTATTTT
CASSMSFPDTQYF
>TRBV5-1|TRBJ1-4|.|TRBD1
TGCGCCAGCAGTCCGGACAGGCGGAATGAAAAACTGTTTTTT
CASSPDRRNEKLFF
>TRBV5-4|TRBJ1-2|.|TRBD1
TGTGCCAGCAGCCCAAAGGGGGGTAGGACAGGCAGTGGTTATGGCTACACCTTC
CASSPKGGRTGSGYGYTF
>TRBV6-5|TRBJ2-7|once|TRBD1
TGTGCCAGCAGTTTGGGACAGGGACCCTACGAGCAGTACTTC
CASSLGQGPYEQYF
>TRBV7-2|TRBJ2-5|.|TRBD2
TGTGCCAGCAGCTCCGGCGGGGGACCCCAAGAGACCCAGTACTTC
CASSSGGGPQETQYF
>TRBV11-2|TRBJ1-4|.|TRBD1
TGTGCCAGCAGTTTGGTCGGACAGGTGATAAATGAAAAACTGTTTTTT
CASSLVGQVINEKLFF
>TRBV6-4|TRBJ2-3|.|.
TGTGCCAGCAGTGGGGAGATAGAAGCAGATACGCAGTATTTT
CASSGEIEADTQYF
>TRBV10-1|TRBJ2-1|.|TRBD2
TGCGCCAGCTGGAGCGGGGCCTACAATGAGCAGTTCTTC
CASWSGAYNEQFF
>TRBV28|TRBJ2-3|.|.
TGTGCCAGCAGAGAAACAGGGTTAACGACAGATACGCAGTATTTT
CASRETGLTTDTQYF
>TRBV4-2|TRBJ1-2|.|.
TGTGCCAGCAGCCAAGGGATGGGAGCCCGGGAGGCGGCGTATGGCTACACCTTC
CASSQGMGAREAAYGYTF
>TRBV9|TRBJ2-1|.|TRBD2
TGTGCCAGCAGCCATCCTCCTTTACTAGCGGGAGTGGACAATGAGCAGTTCTTC
CASSHPPLLAGVDNEQFF
>TRBV7-9|TRBJ1-1|.|TRBD1
TGTGCCGGCAGCGTAGAGGACAGGGAAGCTTTCTTT
CAGSVEDREAFF
>TRBV7-9|TRBJ2-1|.|.
TGTTCCAGCAGCCAAGGAGGGCGTTTGCCTGAGCAGTTCTTC
CSSSQGGRLPEQFF
>TRBV7-3|TRBJ2-1|.|.
TGTGCCAGCAGTGCGGGACCGAGGTCGGTGTACAATGAGCAGTTCTTC
CASSAGPRSVYNEQFF
>TRBV14|TRBJ2-1|.|TRBD1
TGTGCCAGCAGCCTTACCCCGGGACAGTCCTACAATGAGCAGTTCTTC
CASSLTPGQSYNEQFF
>TRBV6-1|TRBJ1-5|.|.
TGTGCCAGCAGTGCAGGGGTCAATCAGCCCCAGCATTTT
CASSAGVNQPQHF
>TRBV28|TRBJ2-1|.|.
TGTGCCAGCAGTTCGCCCTATAGCGGCAGCTCCTACAATGAGCAGTTCTTC
CASSSPYSGSSYNEQFF
>TRBV18|TRBJ2-1|.|.
TGTGCCAGCTCACCACCGCGGCTAGCGAGAATAGGCTCGTACAATGAGCAGTTCTTC
CASSPPRLARIGSYNEQFF
>TRBV30|TRBJ2-7|.|TRBD1
TGTGCCTGGAGGGACAGGGACTACGAGCAGTACTTC
CAWRDRDYEQYF
>TRBV5-1|TRBJ2-3|.|.
TGCGCCAGCACCAGGGGGCGGGGGAGTGGCGATACGCAGTATTTT
CASTRGRGSGDTQYF
>TRBV5-1|TRBJ2-1|.|.
TGCGCCAGCAGCCCCCAGCCCGCGCAGGGTAACTACAATGAGCAGTTCTTC
CASSPQPAQGNYNEQFF
>TRBV4-1|TRBJ2-2|few|.
TGCGCCAGCAGCCAAGATAGACTAGCCGGGGAGCTGTTTTTT
CASSQDRLAGELFF
>TRBV7-9|TRBJ2-1|.|TRBD2
TGTGCCAGCAGCTTTAGCGGGGGGGCTGAGCAGTTCTTC
CASSFSGGAEQFF
>TRBV27|TRBJ2-7|.|.
TGTGCCAGCAGTTTGACAGGTGGAAACTACGAGCAGTACTTC
CASSLTGGNYEQYF